Listed here are 32 T cell receptor beta chains from one sample, sequenced in a study of blood T cells in healthy people across ages. The authors ran a second PCR of 7 to 11 cycles using a sample-barcoded 5' primer and a J-beta primer mix. TCRdb re-called the 5' RACE reads with MiXCR, one entry per CDR3 protein. The sample records 700,000 or so distinct CDR3 sequences, less than 45% being singletons. The sequencing sample was made of blood. These receptors were collected from an elderly man in good health.

At least ten counts were recorded for this clonotype. The V call is TRBV29-1, the J call TRBJ2-7, with 7 bases lining up with TRBD1. This CDR3 has 13 residues. V gave up 1 base and J gave up 7 bases; unmatched junction bases: 7. From germline, CDR1 is SQVTM and CDR2 ANQGSEA. The CDR3 spells CSVEGPTGREQYF. The CDR3 DNA sequence: TGCAGCGTTGAAGGACCGACAGGGCGGGAGCAGTACTTC.

J is TRBJ1-5 and V is TRBV7-9; no clear D gene. The germline V gene has CDR1 SEHNR and CDR2 FQNEAQ (reference sequence). V was trimmed by 5 bases and J by 0 bases, leaving 11 bases between them. The CDR3 covers 15 residues. The CDR3 bases are TGTGCCAGCAGCGCCCCGGGGATTAGCAATCAGCCCCAGCATTTT. Translation: CASSAPGISNQPQHF.

Regarding this clonotype: One end of the junction fails to match germline, which may point to a read error. This rearrangement joins TRBV27 to TRBJ2-1, with TRBD2 identical over 7 bases. In germline, CDR1 is MNHEY, CDR2 SMNVEV (reference sequence). This CDR3 is 14 amino acids long. CDR3 region: CAGSPGGDYNEQFF. The CDR3 DNA reads as TGTGCCGGCAGTCCGGGAGGTGACTACAATGAGCAGTTCTTC.

V usage is TRBV6-1 and J usage is TRBJ2-7; TRBD1 matches at 9 bases. With the DNA end fitting TRBJ2-5 better, the J assignment may be wrong. Germline V gene data show CDR1 as MNHNS and CDR2 as SASEGT. This CDR3 region has 17 residues. CDR3 sequence (DNA): TGTGCCAGCAGTGGCCCGGGACAGGGAGGATCAGGGGAGACCCAGTACTTC. It translates to CASSGPGQGGSGETQYF.

The V call is TRBV5-4, the J call TRBJ1-6; possibly TRBD1 for D (5 bases). Germline-derived CDR1 and CDR2 are SGHNT and YYREEE (reference sequence). The ends were cut back, 4 bases at V and 0 bases at J, with 8 bases in the middle. The CDR3 loop spans 15 amino acids. The CDR3, as DNA: TGTGCCAGCAGCACAGGAAGCTCCTATAATTCACCCCTCCACTTT. It specifies CASSTGSSYNSPLHF.

The sample holds a few counts of this clonotype. The chain uses TRBV7-2 and TRBJ2-5; weak D call: TRBD2 (5 bases). Germline V gene data show CDR1 as SGHTA and CDR2 as FQGNSA. The length of the CDR3 is 15 residues. V lost 0 bases, J lost 3 bases, and 11 bases lay in between. CDR3 DNA sequence: TGTGCCAGCAGCTTAGCGCTGAGCGGAAAAGAGACCCAGTACTTC. This sequence encodes CASSLALSGKETQYF.

This sequence joins TRBV6-6 and TRBJ2-7; D is unclear. V shed 6 bases and J shed 6 bases, with 12 bases lying between them. Germline V CDR1 and CDR2: MNHNY, SVGAGI (reference sequence). The length of the CDR3 is 12 residues. The CDR3 region has the DNA TGTGCCAGCAGCCTCCAGGAAGGCGAGCAGTACTTC. As protein: CASSLQEGEQYF.

The chain recombines TRBV4-2 with TRBJ1-5, with 9 bases lining up with TRBD1. The CDR3 totals 17 residues. The ends lost 1 base at V and 3 bases at J; junction bases unmatched: 7. Germline assignment: CDR1 LGHNA and CDR2 YNFKEQ. The CDR3 sequence: CASSQGGTGRSNQPQHF. Here the CDR3 DNA reads TGTGCCAGCAGCCAAGGCGGGACAGGGAGATCCAATCAGCCCCAGCATTTT.

The chain has TRBV20-1 and TRBJ1-4; TRBD1 matches at 9 bases. The CDR3 is 15 amino acids. The V gene's germline CDR1 is DFQATT and CDR2 SNEGSKA (reference sequence). V dropped 4 bases and J dropped 2; count of bases not matched to a gene: 5. The CDR3 reads CSATGDRATNEKLFF. The CDR3 DNA reads TGCAGTGCTACCGGGGACAGGGCGACTAATGAAAAACTGTTTTTT.

This clonotype was detected many times. The chain combines TRBV20-1 with TRBJ2-2; D is unclear. The germline CDR1 and CDR2 sequences are DFQATT and SNEGSKA (reference sequence). V was cut by 1 base and J by 7 bases, with 7 bases left in between. The CDR3 length is 12 residues. CDR3 sequence reads: CSARVSLGELFF. The CDR3 nucleotides read TGCAGTGCTAGAGTCAGTCTCGGGGAGCTGTTTTTT.

The chain links TRBV29-1 to TRBJ2-2; D unresolved. The CDR3 spans 11 residues. The germline V gene encodes CDR1 SQVTM and CDR2 ANQGSEA. V was shortened by 7 bases and J by 3 bases, with 6 bases between the two germline ends. CDR3 DNA sequence: TGCAGCGCCCGGTACACCGGGGAGCTGTTTTTT. It is translated as CSARYTGELFF.

This chain links TRBV5-1 with TRBJ2-7; TRBD1 is a possible D gene (6 bases). The V gene's germline CDR1 is SGHRS and CDR2 YFSETQ. The CDR3 is made up of 15 amino acids. The ends were cut back, 4 bases at V and 4 bases at J, with 18 bases in the middle. The CDR3 DNA sequence: TGCGCCAGCAGCGGACTGGACAGCGTAGATTACGAGCAGTACTTC. Its protein is CASSGLDSVDYEQYF.

This CDR3 reads CASSIGFRSGANVLTF. In DNA form, the CDR3 reads TGCGCCAGCAGTATAGGGTTCAGGTCTGGGGCCAACGTCCTGACTTTC. The chain combines TRBV10-2 with TRBJ2-6; no firm D call. The V and J ends lost 5 bases and 1 base respectively, with 12 bases between them. This CDR3 is built from 16 residues. The germline V gene encodes CDR1 WSHSY and CDR2 SAAADI.

This chain uses TRBV28 with TRBJ2-7; D is unresolved. This CDR3 has 14 amino acids. V lost 6 bases and J lost 2, with 14 bases in between. The germline V gene has CDR1 MDHEN and CDR2 SYDVKM. The CDR3 here is CASRRITVPYEQYF. CDR3 nucleotide sequence: TGTGCCAGCAGACGAATCACTGTACCCTACGAGCAGTACTTC.

This clonotype appeared many times. This clone may be a read error of a much larger clone one base away. The chain combines TRBV5-6 with TRBJ2-7; possibly TRBD1 for D (6 bases). CDR3 length equals 17 residues. Trimming shortened V by 0 bases and J by 2 bases, and 18 bases separated the two germline ends. CDR1 is SGHDT, CDR2 YYEEEE, per germline. The DNA for the CDR3 is TGTGCCAGCAGCTTGGGGGGAGAGACGGGGACAACCTACGAGCAGTACTTC. It codes for CASSLGGETGTTYEQYF.

This clonotype was seen repeatedly, ten times or more. This chain connects TRBV11-2 to TRBJ2-7; D may be TRBD1 or TRBD2 (5 bases each). Germline V gives CDR1 SGHAT, CDR2 FQNNGV. Trimming took off 3 bases at V and 7 bases at J, with 10 bases between the two ends. The CDR3 consists of 12 residues. The CDR3 sequence is CASSFWGNEQYF. The CDR3 nucleotides are TGTGCCAGCAGCTTCTGGGGGAATGAGCAGTACTTC.

This clonotype has a handful of counts. V usage is TRBV6-1 and J usage is TRBJ2-6; a weak D match, TRBD2 (7 bases). Germline V gene lookup returns CDR1 MNHNS and CDR2 SASEGT. V shed 5 bases and J shed 3 bases, with 14 bases lying between them. The CDR3 runs to 16 residues. The CDR3 protein is CASSSGGALGANVLTF. The CDR3 DNA follows: TGTGCCAGCAGTTCTGGGGGGGCGCTTGGGGCCAACGTCCTGACTTTC.

At least ten counts were recorded for this clonotype. The chain uses TRBV6-2 or TRBV6-3 and TRBJ2-5, with D hard to call. Trimming stripped 8 bases from V and 2 bases from J, with 9 bases between. The CDR3 spans 12 residues. Germline V gives CDR1 MNHEY, CDR2 SVGEGT. The CDR3 DNA reads TGTGCCAGCGCCTCGCGACAAGAGACCCAGTACTTC. Amino acids: CASASRQETQYF.

The chain has TRBV6-7 and TRBJ2-5; D is possibly TRBD2 (7 bases). TRBV6-7 is identified as an open reading frame with a role that is uncertain. The V and J ends lost 7 bases and 4 bases respectively, with 28 bases between them. The CDR3 covers 18 residues. DNA of the CDR3: TGTGCCAGCATGCTTGTGGTAGGGGGAGGGCCGATTGGAGAGACCCAGTACTTC. Translation: CASMLVVGGGPIGETQYF.

The chain recombines TRBV7-2 with TRBJ2-1; D might be TRBD1 (5 bases). The germline V gene encodes CDR1 SGHTA and CDR2 FQGNSA. V gave up 1 base and J gave up 9 bases, with 13 bases separating them. The CDR3 consists of 14 residues. This CDR3 is CASSLGPPRGEQFF. In nucleotides, the CDR3 is TGTGCCAGCAGCTTAGGACCCCCTAGGGGTGAGCAGTTCTTC.

The rearrangement uses TRBV4-2 and TRBJ1-2; D unclear. The CDR3 sequence is 14 residues long. The V gene's germline CDR1 is LGHNA and CDR2 YNFKEQ. V lost 4 bases to trimming and J lost 7 bases, with 16 bases between them. The CDR3 sequence: CASSPDLRGSGYTF. CDR3 nucleotide sequence: TGTGCCAGCAGCCCGGACCTTAGAGGGTCTGGCTACACCTTC.

The chain links TRBV30 to TRBJ2-7, with D hard to call. The end of the DNA fits TRBJ2-1 better, so the J call may be wrong. CDR1 and CDR2 (germline): GTSNPN, SVGIG (reference sequence). This CDR3 contains 11 residues. The CDR3 DNA follows: TGTGCCTGGAGTGGCCTAAATGAGCAGTTCTTC. As protein: CAWSGLNEQFF.

This clonotype was recorded a few times. The chain has TRBV6-5 and TRBJ2-3, with D possibly being TRBD1 (5 bases). There are 13 residues in the CDR3. Germline V gives CDR1 MNHEY, CDR2 SVGAGI. Trimming took 6 bases from V and 3 from J, leaving 10 bases between them. The CDR3 coding sequence is TGTGCCAGCAGCCGGACACATACAGATACGCAGTATTTT. Translated: CASSRTHTDTQYF.

CDR3 loop: CSARVSGNTDTQYF. The CDR3 bases are TGCAGTGCTAGGGTTTCCGGGAACACAGATACGCAGTATTTT. This sequence joins TRBV20-1 and TRBJ2-3, with D maybe TRBD2 (5 bases). Germline V gene lookup returns CDR1 DFQATT and CDR2 SNEGSKA (reference sequence). The CDR3 is made up of 14 amino acids. V dropped 3 bases and J dropped 2 bases, with 12 bases sitting between them.

This clonotype appeared a few times. The rearrangement joins TRBV5-8 to TRBJ2-7, with a tentative D call TRBD1 (6 bases). The V gene's germline CDR1 is SGHTS and CDR2 YDEGEE. The CDR3 spans 16 residues. V gave up 3 bases and J gave up 3 bases, with 19 bases separating them. The CDR3 bases are TGTGCCAGCAGCTCCGGAGCGGACTGGGACAACTACGAGCAGTACTTC. This sequence encodes CASSSGADWDNYEQYF.

The V call is TRBV6-2 or TRBV6-3, the J call TRBJ2-4; either TRBD1 or TRBD2 may supply D (6 bases each). Germline V gives CDR1 MNHEY, CDR2 SVGEGT. V lost 5 bases to trimming and J lost 13 bases, with 18 bases between them. The CDR3 covers 13 residues. CDR3 bases: TGTGCCAGCAGTGCCACAGGGACTGGGGAGCAGTACTTC. It specifies CASSATGTGEQYF.

This clonotype was detected only a few times. V and J are TRBV20-1 and TRBJ2-1, with a weak D call TRBD2 (6 bases). This CDR3 is built from 12 residues. V lost 4 bases, J lost 6 bases, and 10 bases lay in between. The germline V gene encodes CDR1 DFQATT and CDR2 SNEGSKA (reference sequence). The chain's CDR3 is CSATRESNEQFF. The CDR3 bases are TGCAGTGCTACCCGGGAGAGCAATGAGCAGTTCTTC.

This chain joins TRBV18 and TRBJ2-7, with 12 bases aligning to TRBD2. This CDR3 has 15 residues. Germline V gene sequence: CDR1 KGHSH, CDR2 LQKENI. The trim removed 3 bases at V and 7 bases at J, leaving 7 bases unmatched. The CDR3 nucleotides are TGTGCCAGCTCACCCAGCCTGGGACTAGCGGGTGAGCAGTACTTC. It specifies CASSPSLGLAGEQYF. Drawing the rest from reference TRBV18 and TRBJ2-7, the complete variable domain is NAGVMQNPRHLVRRRGQEARLRCSPMKGHSHVYWYRQLPEEGLKFMVYLQKENIIDESGMPKERFSAEFPKEGPSILRIQQVVRGDSAAYFCASSPSLGLAGEQYFGPGTRLTVT.

This rearrangement joins TRBV9 to TRBJ2-2, with 8 bases that match TRBD1. Germline CDR1 is SGDLS and CDR2 is YYNGEE. Trimming cost V 0 bases and J 5 bases; bases outside gene matches: 12. This CDR3 spans 18 amino acids. Here the CDR3 DNA reads TGTGCCAGCAGCGTAGCCCCACCCGGACAGGGCAGGACCGGGGAGCTGTTTTTT. Its translation: CASSVAPPGQGRTGELFF.

At least ten counts were recorded for this clonotype. The CDR3 DNA reads TGTGCCAGCAGAGACGGATTTCGGGAGCAGTACTTC. This encodes CASRDGFREQYF. The rearrangement uses TRBV28 and TRBJ2-7; D is ambiguous. V was shortened by 6 bases and J by 7 bases, with 13 bases between the two germline ends. CDR1 and CDR2 (germline): MDHEN, SYDVKM. The CDR3 has 12 residues.

This clonotype was detected once. At one of its ends the junction is not consistent with the germline gene, which may arise from a read error. This chain links TRBV5-1 with TRBJ2-1, with D tentatively TRBD1 (6 bases). CDR1 and CDR2 from the germline V gene are SGHRS and YFSETQ. The CDR3 is made up of 15 amino acids. The CDR3 is CASSLGTVSYNGQFF. CDR3 DNA sequence: TGCGCCAGCAGCTTGGGGACAGTGTCCTACAATGGGCAGTTCTTC.

Only a few counts were recorded for this clonotype. The V and J genes are TRBV12-3 or TRBV12-4 and TRBJ1-5; a possible D gene is TRBD1 (5 bases). Trimming cost V 6 bases and J 1 base, with 16 bases left between them. The CDR3 contains 16 residues. CDR3 sequence reads: CASRTDSKGSNQPQHF. In nucleotides, the CDR3 is TGTGCCAGCAGAACCGACAGTAAAGGGAGCAATCAGCCCCAGCATTTT.